These 17 T cell receptor beta chains were sequenced from one sample in a study of blood T cell repertoires in COVID-19. TCRdb keeps only in-frame clones here, not all; method: immunoSEQ multiplex PCR. The profile shows about 150,000 clones, 75% to 85% of them singletons. Sequenced: peripheral blood. The receptors stem from a woman between 65 and 79 years old with COVID-19, enrolled during active disease.

V usage is TRBV24-1 and J usage is TRBJ2-5; TRBD2 aligns across 11 bases. Trimming at V came to 4 bases and at J to 3 bases, leaving 6 bases not matched to a gene. The CDR3 totals 16 residues. Germline V gene sequence: CDR1 KGHDR, CDR2 SFDVKD. In nucleotides, the CDR3 is TGTGCCACCAGTGACTCACTAGCGGGGGCTAAAGAGACCCAGTACTTC. Its protein is CATSDSLAGAKETQYF.

The V call is TRBV28, the J call TRBJ2-5; D uncertain. Germline-derived CDR1 and CDR2 are MDHEN and SYDVKM. Between the trimmed V and J ends, which lost 6 bases and 5 bases, there was a span of 4 bases. The CDR3 totals 10 residues. CDR3 loop: CASRRETQYF. As DNA, the CDR3 is TGTGCCAGCAGGAGGGAGACCCAGTACTTC. The variable domain in full, completed from reference TRBV28 and TRBJ2-5, reads DVKVTQSSRYLVKRTGEKVFLECVQDMDHENMFWYRQDPGLGLRLIYFSYDVKMKEKGDIPEGYSVSREKKERFSLILESASTNQTSMYLCASRRETQYFGPGTRLLVL.

The chain recombines TRBV3-1 (or the pseudogene TRBV3-2) with TRBJ1-3, with TRBD1 identical over 7 bases. CDR1 and CDR2 from the germline V gene are LGHDT and YNNKEL (reference sequence). The CDR3 runs to 15 residues. The ends lost 1 base at V and 4 bases at J; junction bases unmatched: 4. CDR3 DNA: TGTGCCAGCAGCCAAGCCGGGACAGTCGGAAACACCATATATTTT. Its protein product is CASSQAGTVGNTIYF.

The J gene is TRBJ2-2, the V gene TRBV7-2, with no clear D. V was pared by 2 bases and J by 10 bases, with 11 bases between. Per the germline V gene, CDR1 is SGHTA and CDR2 is FQGNSA. CDR3 length equals 13 residues. The CDR3 here is CASSLYFAVELFF. The CDR3 DNA reads as TGTGCCAGCAGCTTATATTTCGCGGTGGAGCTGTTTTTT.

The chain is built from TRBV10-2 and TRBJ2-1, with D maybe TRBD1 (6 bases). Germline CDR1 WSHSY, CDR2 SAAADI. Trimming took 5 bases from V and 0 from J, leaving 11 bases between them. The CDR3 length is 15 residues. In DNA, the CDR3 is TGCGCCAGCAGTTTCCGGGACAACTCCTACAATGAGCAGTTCTTC. It codes for CASSFRDNSYNEQFF.

Of note for this clone: One end of the junction does not line up with germline, which may come from a read error. The J gene is TRBJ1-6, the V gene TRBV7-7; D possibly corresponds to TRBD1 (5 bases). The CDR3 spans 16 residues. Germline assignment: CDR1 SSHAT and CDR2 FNYEAQ (reference sequence). The CDR3 loop reads CASSLRASSYNSPLHF. Written as DNA, the CDR3 is TGTGCTAGCAGCCTCAGGGCGAGCTCCTATAATTCACCCCTCCACTTT.

The rearrangement uses TRBV25-1 and TRBJ2-6; tentatively, D is TRBD2 (5 bases). Between the trimmed V and J ends, which lost 3 bases and 2 bases, there was a span of 8 bases. Germline CDR1 is MGHDK and CDR2 is SYGVNS. The CDR3 runs 15 residues. CDR3 sequence (DNA): TGTGCCAGCAGTGAGGTCGGGGCTGGGGCCAACGTCCTGACTTTC. Its translation is CASSEVGAGANVLTF.

The V and J genes are TRBV19 and TRBJ1-5; D is possibly TRBD1 (6 bases). The CDR3 covers 14 residues. V was clipped by 6 bases and J by 12 bases, with 21 bases between them. Germline V lookup: CDR1 LNHDA, CDR2 SQIVND (reference sequence). CDR3 sequence: CASSLGQSLVGQHF. CDR3 DNA: TGTGCCAGTAGCTTAGGACAGTCCCTGGTGGGCCAGCATTTT.

This chain connects TRBV5-4 to TRBJ1-6; no clear D. Trimming stripped 0 bases from V and 7 bases from J, with 11 bases between. The CDR3 runs 15 residues. The germline gives CDR1 SGHNT, CDR2 YYREEE (reference sequence). CDR3 nucleotide sequence: TGTGCCAGCAGCTTGGCGTCTGGGCCGAATTCACCCCTCCACTTT. Translation gives CASSLASGPNSPLHF.

This chain joins TRBV5-6 and TRBJ2-5; 8 positions match TRBD2. The length of the CDR3 is 16 residues. The V and J ends lost 4 bases and 5 bases, in that order; junction bases with no gene match: 13. Germline V gene lookup returns CDR1 SGHDT and CDR2 YYEEEE. For the CDR3, the DNA is TGTGCCAGCAGCCCCAGGACGGGGGGGTGGTGGGAGACCCAGTACTTC. Translated: CASSPRTGGWWETQYF.

The chain combines TRBV5-1 with TRBJ1-1; weak D call: TRBD1 (6 bases). The CDR3 extends over 15 amino acids. Germline CDR1 SGHRS, CDR2 YFSETQ. Trimming left V 2 bases short and J 5 bases short, with 16 bases between. The CDR3 coding sequence is TGCGCCAGCAGCTTAGAACCAGGGGTGGGTACTGAAGCTTTCTTT. It specifies CASSLEPGVGTEAFF.

The rearrangement uses TRBV5-8 and TRBJ1-2; D might be TRBD1 (5 bases). The CDR3 is 14 amino acids. V shed 4 bases and J shed 0 bases, with 10 bases lying between them. Germline lookup yields CDR1 SGHTS and CDR2 YDEGEE. The CDR3 protein is CASSRGTANYGYTF. CDR3 DNA sequence: TGTGCCAGCAGCCGGGGGACGGCTAACTATGGCTACACCTTC.

Only one count was recorded for this clone. The rearrangement joins TRBV6-5 to TRBJ1-5; maybe TRBD1 (5 bases). V was pared by 4 bases and J by 6 bases, with 19 bases between. CDR1 MNHEY and CDR2 SVGAGI come from the germline V gene. This CDR3 has 16 amino acids. The CDR3 DNA is TGTGCCAGCAGTTCGGCGATAGGGGTGTCTGGTCAGCCCCAGCATTTT. Translating it yields CASSSAIGVSGQPQHF.

The rearrangement links TRBV27 to TRBJ2-1; 8 nucleotides match TRBD1. The CDR3 contains 12 residues. Trimming took 6 bases from V and 7 from J; bases not matched to a gene: 2. Germline-derived CDR1 and CDR2 are MNHEY and SMNVEV (reference sequence). The CDR3 here is CASSRQGNEQFF. The CDR3 DNA is TGTGCCAGCAGCCGACAGGGGAATGAGCAGTTCTTC.

This sequence joins TRBV7-8 and TRBJ1-4; no definite D call. The germline CDR1 and CDR2 sequences are SGHVS and FQNEAQ. V lost 1 base, J lost 7 bases, and 7 bases lay in between. CDR3 length: 13 residues. CDR3 bases: TGTGCCAGCAGCTTAGACCGGAGTGAAAAACTGTTTTTT. It yields the protein CASSLDRSEKLFF.

The V gene is TRBV18, the J gene TRBJ2-3; 10 nucleotides line up with TRBD1. V was pared by 6 bases and J by 0 bases, with 12 bases of the junction left unmatched. This CDR3 is built from 18 residues. From germline, CDR1 is KGHSH and CDR2 LQKENI. CDR3 in amino acids: CASSLRSGQGTSTDTQYF. Written as DNA, the CDR3 is TGTGCCAGCTCCCTCCGCTCGGGACAGGGGACGAGCACAGATACGCAGTATTTT.

The chain combines TRBV19 with TRBJ1-2; unclear D gene. V was cut by 5 bases and J by 6 bases, with 16 bases left in between. The CDR3 length is 14 residues. Germline V gene sequence: CDR1 LNHDA, CDR2 SQIVND (reference sequence). The CDR3 region is CASSPAAVYHGYTF. The CDR3 DNA follows: TGTGCCAGTAGTCCCGCCGCAGTGTACCATGGCTACACCTTC.